Following are 22 T cell receptor beta chains from one sample sequenced in a study of Graves' ophthalmopathy and Graves' hyperthyroidism (dated by TCRdb to the late 2010s). Sequenced on an Illumina HiSeq 2000. For repertoire sequencing, the TCR beta CDR3 regions were amplified from RNA transcripts. The first round was an RT-PCR using HTBI primers with the Qiagen OneStep RT-PCR kit, and this first round was followed by a second-round multiplex PCR, then size selection and purification. TCRdb reanalyzed the raw reads on its own, using fastp at Q25 for trimming and MiXCR for clone calling, and kept in-frame beta chains. Every distinct CDR3 protein forms one entry, paired with its most common genes and DNA. The table for this sample lists roughly 220,000 distinct CDR3 sequences; 45% of them were counted only once. Jointly, the top ten make up approximately 51% of the sample. What was sequenced was peripheral blood. The source is an adult man with Graves' ophthalmopathy.

The chain combines TRBV29-1 with TRBJ1-2; 9 bases agree with TRBD1. Germline V gene lookup returns CDR1 SQVTM and CDR2 ANQGSEA. This CDR3 comprises 16 residues. The junction had 15 bases not matched to a gene; V was cut back by 4 bases and J by 6 bases. As DNA, the CDR3 is TGCAGCGTTGTAGAGGTGTGGGGACAGGGAGGAGATGGCTACACCTTC. Translation gives CSVVEVWGQGGDGYTF.

The chain uses TRBV12-3 or TRBV12-4 and TRBJ2-7; 10 bases are shared with TRBD1. The CDR3 sequence is 14 residues long. The junction had 10 bases not matched to a gene; V was cut back by 8 bases and J by 6 bases. The CDR3 spells CASGGDRGLVEQYF. The CDR3 bases are TGTGCCAGCGGTGGCGACAGGGGGCTGGTCGAGCAGTACTTC.

The table lists this clonotype with a few counts. At one end, the junction sequence differs from germline, possibly due to a read error. The gene calls are TRBV15 and TRBJ2-5; maybe TRBD1 (5 bases). CDR1 and CDR2 from the germline V gene are LNHNV and YYDKDF (reference sequence). The CDR3 covers 15 residues. DNA for the CDR3: TGTGGCACCAGCAGAGATCGACAGTGGCAAGAGACCCAGTACTTC. It is translated as CGTSRDRQWQETQYF.

This chain connects TRBV14 to TRBJ2-5; TRBD1 or TRBD2 may be the D gene (6 bases each). Trimming left V 4 bases short and J 5 bases short, with 17 bases between. The V gene's germline CDR1 is SGHDN and CDR2 FVKESK. The CDR3 is 15 amino acids. The CDR3 spells CASSPLGGLGETQYF. CDR3 DNA: TGTGCCAGCAGCCCCCTAGGGGGGCTAGGGGAGACCCAGTACTTC.

The gene calls are TRBV7-6 and TRBJ2-5; the match to TRBD1 covers 9 bases. V lost 1 base, J lost 5 bases, and 8 bases stayed unmatched. Germline assignment: CDR1 SGHVS and CDR2 FNYEAQ. The CDR3 is 16 residues long. The CDR3 DNA reads TGTGCCAGCAGCTTAGGGACAGGGGACATTTGGGAGACCCAGTACTTC. Protein sequence: CASSLGTGDIWETQYF.

Details on this clonotype: A read error may account for a junction end that differs from germline. This sequence joins TRBV12-3 or TRBV12-4 and TRBJ2-5; 9 bases map to TRBD2. The CDR3 consists of 15 residues. CDR3 sequence: CASSLTRGGPEAQYF. The CDR3 DNA follows: TGTGCCAGCAGTTTAACGCGGGGGGGACCAGAGGCCCAGTACTTC.

The chain couples TRBV20-1 to TRBJ1-4; 7 bases fit TRBD1. Germline V CDR1 and CDR2: DFQATT, SNEGSKA (reference sequence). The V and J ends lost 3 bases and 8 bases, in that order; junction bases with no gene match: 9. The CDR3 runs to 14 residues. The CDR3 region has the DNA TGCAGTGCTAGTCCCAGGGGGGGTCCAGAAAAACTGTTTTTT. Protein sequence: CSASPRGGPEKLFF.

V gene TRBV7-3 combines with J gene TRBJ2-7, with 9 positions matching TRBD1. The trim removed 5 bases at V and 7 bases at J, leaving 6 bases unmatched. This CDR3 is built from 13 residues. Germline V gene sequence: CDR1 SGHTA, CDR2 FQGTGA. The CDR3 bases are TGTGCCAGCAGCGACCACAGGGGGCGGGAGCAGTACTTC. Encoded protein: CASSDHRGREQYF.

Concerning this clonotype: This may stem from a read error, because a much larger clone lies one nucleotide away. This sequence joins TRBV25-1 and TRBJ1-2, with D unresolved. With 1 base removed from V and 3 bases from J, the gap between germline ends came to 6 bases. The CDR3 contains 13 residues. Germline values: CDR1 MGHDK, CDR2 SYGVNS. The CDR3 nucleotides read TGTGCCAGCAGTGAATTTGCCGACTATGGCTACACCTTC. It translates to CASSEFADYGYTF.

The genes are TRBV5-6 and TRBJ2-5; D may match TRBD1 or TRBD2 (6 bases each). The CDR3 length is 19 residues. Germline CDR1 and CDR2: SGHDT and YYEEEE. Trimming removed 5 bases from V and 5 bases from J, with 31 bases in between. Here the CDR3 reads CASRGEGGPLGLLKETQYF. The DNA of the CDR3 is TGTGCCAGCAGGGGAGAGGGGGGTCCGCTAGGACTCCTCAAGGAGACCCAGTACTTC.

This clonotype was seen a handful of times. The J gene is TRBJ1-2, the V gene TRBV20-1; 8 positions agree with TRBD1. The CDR3 has 13 amino acids. After removal of 3 bases from V and 0 bases from J, the junction contained 0 bases not matched to a gene. The V gene's germline CDR1 is DFQATT and CDR2 SNEGSKA (reference sequence). CDR3 residues: CSARDRANYGYTF. The CDR3 bases are TGCAGTGCTAGGGACAGGGCTAACTATGGCTACACCTTC.

There are a few counts of this clonotype. The chain links TRBV19 to TRBJ2-7; D is perhaps TRBD1 or TRBD2 (5 bases each). CDR3 length equals 15 residues. Germline CDR1 reads LNHDA; CDR2 reads SQIVND (reference sequence). V gave up 5 bases and J gave up 3 bases, with 17 bases separating them. The CDR3 DNA reads as TGTGCCAGTAGTCCGGGGACGGAAATGAACTACGAGCAGTACTTC. Translated, it gives CASSPGTEMNYEQYF.

This chain connects TRBV7-2 to TRBJ2-7; tentatively, D is TRBD1 (6 bases). With 6 bases removed from V and 1 base from J, the gap between germline ends came to 13 bases. The germline gives CDR1 SGHTA, CDR2 FQGNSA. This CDR3 is built from 14 residues. In DNA, the CDR3 is TGTGCCAGCAGACCCGGGACATCATCCTACGAGCAGTACTTC. This gives the protein CASRPGTSSYEQYF.

J is TRBJ1-1 and V is TRBV30; D not resolved. CDR1 is GTSNPN and CDR2 is SVGIG in the germline V gene (reference sequence). The V end lost 2 bases, the J end lost 5 bases, and 6 bases lay between the germline ends. The CDR3 totals 11 residues. The CDR3 DNA reads as TGTGCCTGGAGTAGAAGGACTGAAGCTTTCTTT. Its translation: CAWSRRTEAFF.

The V call is TRBV7-2, the J call TRBJ2-7; D may be TRBD1 (6 bases). The length of the CDR3 is 13 residues. Germline-derived CDR1 and CDR2 are SGHTA and FQGNSA. Trimming pared 5 bases from V and 7 bases from J, leaving 15 bases between. The CDR3 loop reads CASSPDWGREQYF. In DNA form, the CDR3 reads TGTGCCAGCAGCCCCGACTGGGGGCGGGAGCAGTACTTC.

The chain carries TRBV19 and TRBJ2-1; D call uncertain. In germline, CDR1 is LNHDA, CDR2 SQIVND (reference sequence). V was shortened by 7 bases and J by 0 bases, with 13 bases between the two germline ends. CDR3 length: 15 residues. CDR3 sequence: CASTTSESSYNEQFF. The CDR3 bases are TGTGCCAGTACGACGAGCGAGAGCTCCTACAATGAGCAGTTCTTC.

The chain employs TRBV12-3 or TRBV12-4 and TRBJ1-2; D gene ambiguous. Trimming shortened V by 5 bases and J by 4 bases, and 11 bases separated the two germline ends. The CDR3 consists of 13 residues. CDR3 DNA: TGTGCCAGCAGTCCGGGAGGATTCTATGGCTACACCTTC. Residues: CASSPGGFYGYTF.

About this clonotype: The junction departs from the called germline gene at one end, perhaps through a read error. V and J are TRBV10-3 and TRBJ2-7; 7 positions match TRBD2. The CDR3 covers 16 residues. The V gene's germline CDR1 is ENHRY and CDR2 SYGVKD. CDR3 sequence: CASSYSAGELLYEQYF. CDR3 nucleotide sequence: TGTGCCAGCAGTTACTCGGCGGGAGAGTTACTATACGAGCAGTACTTC.

The V and J genes are TRBV7-6 and TRBJ2-2; 13 positions agree with TRBD2. The germline gives CDR1 SGHVS, CDR2 FNYEAQ. V trimming: 3 bases; J trimming: 2 bases; junction bases outside the gene matches: 6. This CDR3 comprises 18 residues. CDR3 nucleotides: TGTGCCAGCAGCTTTAGTAGGGGACTAGCGGGAAACACCGGGGAGCTGTTTTTT. This encodes CASSFSRGLAGNTGELFF.

J is TRBJ2-5 and V is TRBV2; D might be TRBD2 (6 bases). The CDR3 covers 14 residues. Deletions cut 9 bases from V and 2 bases from J, with 16 bases between. Germline V gives CDR1 SNHLY, CDR2 FYNNEI. The CDR3 region is CASQDSGSQETQYF. CDR3 in DNA: TGTGCCAGTCAAGATAGCGGCTCTCAAGAGACCCAGTACTTC.

This chain uses TRBV2 with TRBJ1-1, with D perhaps TRBD1 (5 bases). CDR3 length: 13 amino acids. The germline V and J ends were trimmed by 8 bases and 1 base, with 11 bases remaining between them. From germline, CDR1 is SNHLY and CDR2 FYNNEI. The CDR3 region is CASVGQENTEAFF. CDR3 DNA: TGTGCCAGCGTTGGACAAGAGAACACTGAAGCTTTCTTT. The whole variable domain, remainder taken from reference TRBV2 and TRBJ1-1, is EPEVTQTPSHQVTQMGQEVILRCVPISNHLYFYWYRQILGQKVEFLVSFYNNEISEKSEIFDDQFSVERPDGSNFTLKIRSTKLEDSAMYFCASVGQENTEAFFGQGTRLTVV.

There are a few counts of this clonotype. V is TRBV29-1 and J is TRBJ1-1, with D unresolved. The V gene lost 2 bases and the J gene lost 7 bases, with 17 bases spanning the gap. The CDR3 sequence is 14 residues long. Germline V CDR1 and CDR2: SQVTM, ANQGSEA. The CDR3 loop is CSVEWRTAGGEAFF. The CDR3 DNA is TGCAGCGTTGAATGGAGGACGGCCGGCGGTGAAGCTTTCTTT.